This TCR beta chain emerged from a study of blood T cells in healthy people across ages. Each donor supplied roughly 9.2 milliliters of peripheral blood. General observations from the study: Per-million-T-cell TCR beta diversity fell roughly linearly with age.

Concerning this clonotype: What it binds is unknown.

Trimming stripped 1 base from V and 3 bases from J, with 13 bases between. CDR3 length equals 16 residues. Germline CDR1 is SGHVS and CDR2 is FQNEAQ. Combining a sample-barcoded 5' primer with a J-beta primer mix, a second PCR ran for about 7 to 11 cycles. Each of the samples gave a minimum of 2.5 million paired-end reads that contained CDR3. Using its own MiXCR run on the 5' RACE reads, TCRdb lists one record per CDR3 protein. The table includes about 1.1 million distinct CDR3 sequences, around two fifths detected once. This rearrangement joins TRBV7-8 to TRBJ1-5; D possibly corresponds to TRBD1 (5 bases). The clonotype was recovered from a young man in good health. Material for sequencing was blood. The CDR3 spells CASSLGPRGNNQPQHF. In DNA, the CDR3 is TGTGCCAGCAGCTTAGGTCCTAGGGGTAACAATCAGCCCCAGCATTTT.